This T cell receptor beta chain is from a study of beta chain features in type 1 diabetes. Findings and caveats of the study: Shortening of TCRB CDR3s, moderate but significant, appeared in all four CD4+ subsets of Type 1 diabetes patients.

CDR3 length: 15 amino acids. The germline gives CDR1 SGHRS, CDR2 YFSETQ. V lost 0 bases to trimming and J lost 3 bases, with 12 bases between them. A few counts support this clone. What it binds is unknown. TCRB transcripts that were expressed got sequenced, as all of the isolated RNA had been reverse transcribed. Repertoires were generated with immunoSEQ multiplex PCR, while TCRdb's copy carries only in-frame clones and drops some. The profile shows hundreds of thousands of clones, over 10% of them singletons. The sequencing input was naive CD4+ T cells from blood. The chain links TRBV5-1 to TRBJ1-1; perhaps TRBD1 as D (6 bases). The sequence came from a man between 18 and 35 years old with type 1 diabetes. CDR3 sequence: CASSLVTGAYTEAFF. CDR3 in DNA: TGCGCCAGCAGCTTGGTAACGGGGGCATACACTGAAGCTTTCTTT.